This TCR beta chain was found in a study of cytomegalovirus exposure and HLA in healthy donors. CDR1 and CDR2 from the germline V gene are LNHDA and SQIVND (reference sequence). The CDR3 is 15 residues long. The V end lost 3 bases, the J end lost 0 bases, and 11 bases lay between the germline ends. The PCR had 60 Vbeta and 13 Jbeta primers. Here immunoSEQ multiplex PCR was the method, and the copy in TCRdb shows in-frame clones only, minus some. The table includes about 130,000 clones, about 9.1% detected once. This clonotype was obtained from a woman in her thirties or forties in good health and CMV-seropositive. The chain combines TRBV19 with TRBJ1-1, with D possibly being TRBD1 (6 bases). Sequencing was performed on PBMCs. The DNA for the CDR3 is TGTGCCAGTAGTATGATGGACAGATTGAACACTGAAGCTTTCTTT. Translated: CASSMMDRLNTEAFF.